The 27 T cell receptor beta chains given below trace back to one sample, sequenced in a study of T cells in tuberculosis. Generated by immunoSEQ multiplex PCR, the TCRdb table keeps only in-frame clones and is missing some. Of about 34,000 clones in the sample, more than 85% are singletons; the top ten hold roughly 11%. Noted time point: new active TB diagnosis, blood taken before or within 7 days of starting treatment. The sample was PBMCs, taken at tuberculosis diagnosis. All receptors derive from an adult with tuberculosis.

This clone occurred a few times. The chain links TRBV18 to TRBJ2-1, with TRBD1 as a possible D gene (5 bases). Germline V gives CDR1 KGHSH, CDR2 LQKENI. CDR3 size: 15 residues. Between the trimmed V and J ends, which lost 4 bases and 5 bases, there was a span of 15 bases. The CDR3 DNA reads as TGTGCCAGCTCACAAGGGCCCGTAGGGGACAATGAGCAGTTCTTC. Its translation: CASSQGPVGDNEQFF.

The chain recombines TRBV4-2 with TRBJ2-7; TRBD2 might be the D (6 bases). The germline V and J ends were trimmed by 0 bases and 0 bases, with 15 bases remaining between them. CDR1 and CDR2 (germline): LGHNA, YNFKEQ. This CDR3 has 17 residues. The CDR3 sequence is CASSQDSPGVISYEQYF. For the CDR3, the DNA is TGTGCCAGCAGCCAAGATTCACCGGGAGTCATCTCCTACGAGCAGTACTTC.

This chain links TRBV9 with TRBJ2-1; 11 bases map to TRBD2. From germline, CDR1 is SGDLS and CDR2 YYNGEE. V shed 2 bases and J 6 bases; nucleotides not matched to a gene: 7. The length of the CDR3 is 16 residues. The CDR3 DNA reads as TGTGCCAGCAGCGTTGGGACTAGCGGAGGACTCAATGAGCAGTTCTTC. Its protein is CASSVGTSGGLNEQFF. The whole variable domain, filled in from reference TRBV9 and TRBJ2-1, reads DSGVTQTPKHLITATGQRVTLRCSPRSGDLSVYWYQQSLDQGLQFLIQYYNGEERAKGNILERFSAQQFPDLHSELNLSSLELGDSALYFCASSVGTSGGLNEQFFGPGTRLTVL.

CDR3 DNA: TGCGCCAGCAGCTTGGCGGACAGGGGGTCAGATACGCAGTATTTT. As protein: CASSLADRGSDTQYF. The chain is built from TRBV5-1 and TRBJ2-3; 10 bases line up with TRBD1. Losses at the gene ends were 0 bases for V and 4 bases for J; bases not matched to a gene: 2. The CDR3 spans 15 residues. Per the germline V gene, CDR1 is SGHRS and CDR2 is YFSETQ. Full variable domain (rest looked up from reference TRBV5-1 and TRBJ2-3): KAGVTQTPRYLIKTRGQQVTLSCSPISGHRSVSWYQQTPGQGLQFLFEYFSETQRNKGNFPGRFSGRQFSNSRSEMNVSTLELGDSALYLCASSLADRGSDTQYFGPGTRLTVL.

The chain is built from TRBV10-3 and TRBJ2-3; 8 positions match TRBD2. J gave up 2 bases and V 2 bases, and 3 bases lay outside the gene matches. Per the germline V gene, CDR1 is ENHRY and CDR2 is SYGVKD. The CDR3 loop spans 15 amino acids. CDR3 sequence reads: CAISEGAGATDTQYF. The CDR3 nucleotides read TGTGCCATCAGTGAGGGAGCGGGGGCCACAGATACGCAGTATTTT.

The CDR3 loop reads CASTSVNTGELFF. The CDR3 DNA follows: TGTGCCAGCACATCGGTGAACACCGGGGAGCTGTTTTTT. V and J are TRBV6-1 and TRBJ2-2; no firm D call. V was shortened by 7 bases and J by 1 base, with 7 bases between the two germline ends. Germline lookup yields CDR1 MNHNS and CDR2 SASEGT. The CDR3 is 13 residues long.

This chain uses TRBV9 with TRBJ1-2; possibly TRBD1 for D (6 bases). This CDR3 is built from 13 residues. V lost 4 bases to trimming and J lost 3 bases, with 10 bases between them. Germline-derived CDR1 and CDR2 are SGDLS and YYNGEE. The CDR3 sequence: CASSSGADYGYTF. The CDR3 DNA reads as TGTGCCAGCAGCTCAGGGGCGGACTATGGCTACACCTTC. Complete variable domain (other parts from reference TRBV9 and TRBJ1-2): DSGVTQTPKHLITATGQRVTLRCSPRSGDLSVYWYQQSLDQGLQFLIQYYNGEERAKGNILERFSAQQFPDLHSELNLSSLELGDSALYFCASSSGADYGYTFGSGTRLTVV.

The chain links TRBV7-3 to TRBJ1-1, with TRBD1 identical over 9 bases. With 5 bases clipped from V and 4 bases from J, the junction kept 5 bases outside the gene matches. The CDR3 has 14 amino acids. Germline CDR1 SGHTA, CDR2 FQGTGA. The CDR3 region has the DNA TGTGCCAGCAGCCCGACAGGGGGGACCACTGAAGCTTTCTTT. This encodes CASSPTGGTTEAFF.

The rearrangement links TRBV11-1 to TRBJ1-3; 12 nucleotides align to TRBD1. There are 17 residues in the CDR3. After removal of 5 bases from V and 2 bases from J, the junction contained 7 bases not matched to a gene. The germline gives CDR1 SGHAT, CDR2 FQDESV (reference sequence). For the CDR3, the DNA is TGTGCCAGCAGCCCGGGACAGGGGGCCGGAGCTGGAAACACCATATATTTT. Translated: CASSPGQGAGAGNTIYF.

The rearrangement links TRBV19 to TRBJ1-2; D is ambiguous. V lost 4 bases and J 2 bases, leaving 11 bases between the germline ends. The germline V gene encodes CDR1 LNHDA and CDR2 SQIVND (reference sequence). The CDR3 is 14 residues long. CDR3 bases: TGTGCCAGTAGTACCCAAAGCGGCAACTATGGCTACACCTTC. Translating gives CASSTQSGNYGYTF.

V gene TRBV10-3 combines with J gene TRBJ2-7; D is perhaps TRBD2 (5 bases). Germline values: CDR1 ENHRY, CDR2 SYGVKD. The V end lost 10 bases, the J end lost 0 bases, and 10 bases lay between the germline ends. The CDR3 has 12 amino acids. For the CDR3, the DNA is TGTGCCACCAGAGCGGACTCCTACGAGCAGTACTTC. This gives the protein CATRADSYEQYF.

V gene TRBV2 combines with J gene TRBJ1-1; D is unresolved. The V gene lost 9 bases and the J gene lost 8 bases, with 16 bases spanning the gap. CDR1 is SNHLY and CDR2 is FYNNEI in the germline V gene. The length of the CDR3 is 12 residues. CDR3 sequence reads: CARVFGSPEAFF. In nucleotides, the CDR3 is TGTGCCAGGGTGTTCGGGAGCCCCGAAGCTTTCTTT.

V is TRBV30 and J is TRBJ1-2; 9 bases agree with TRBD1. The V gene's germline CDR1 is GTSNPN and CDR2 SVGIG (reference sequence). The CDR3 length is 16 residues. Trimming took 4 bases from V and 4 from J; bases not matched to a gene: 13. The CDR3 nucleotides read TGTGCCTGGACTTCCATTACAGGGGGCAATCCCTATGGCTACACCTTC. It yields the protein CAWTSITGGNPYGYTF.

The V call is TRBV28, the J call TRBJ2-7; 10 bases match TRBD2. This CDR3 region has 15 residues. V lost 4 bases and J lost 2; bases outside the gene matches: 5. Per the germline V gene, CDR1 is MDHEN and CDR2 is SYDVKM. The CDR3 protein is CASSSSGRIPYEQYF. In nucleotides, the CDR3 is TGTGCCAGCAGTTCTAGCGGGAGAATCCCCTACGAGCAGTACTTC.

The V call is TRBV7-8, the J call TRBJ2-5, with a possible D match to TRBD1 (7 bases). V was trimmed by 11 bases and J by 2 bases, leaving 18 bases between them. The CDR3 spans 14 residues. Germline CDR1 is SGHVS and CDR2 is FQNEAQ. CDR3 region: CAAVPQGGQETQYF. CDR3 coding DNA: TGTGCCGCCGTGCCGCAGGGGGGACAAGAGACCCAGTACTTC.

This sequence joins TRBV6-5 and TRBJ2-3; D possibly corresponds to TRBD1 (5 bases). This CDR3 comprises 15 residues. CDR1 MNHEY and CDR2 SVGAGI come from the germline V gene. V lost 3 bases to trimming and J lost 5 bases, with 15 bases between them. The DNA of the CDR3 is TGTGCCAGCAGTTATCAGGACATCGACGGAGATACGCAGTATTTT. It translates to CASSYQDIDGDTQYF.

The CDR3 loop is CASSAQGAGANVLTF. CDR3 nucleotides: TGTGCCAGCAGTGCACAGGGGGCGGGGGCCAACGTCCTGACTTTC. The rearrangement joins TRBV27 to TRBJ2-6, with TRBD1 matching over 9 bases. The CDR3 has 15 amino acids. The V and J ends lost 5 bases and 4 bases, in that order; junction bases with no gene match: 3. The germline V gene has CDR1 MNHEY and CDR2 SMNVEV (reference sequence).

This chain links TRBV27 with TRBJ2-7; 12 positions match TRBD1. Germline CDR1 reads MNHEY; CDR2 reads SMNVEV (reference sequence). The CDR3 is made up of 13 amino acids. With 6 bases clipped from V and 5 bases from J, the junction kept 2 bases outside the gene matches. The CDR3 sequence: CASSGTGGHEQYF. CDR3 nucleotides: TGTGCCAGCAGCGGGACAGGGGGCCACGAGCAGTACTTC.

A few counts support this clone. V usage is TRBV4-1 and J usage is TRBJ1-4; D is uncertain. The V and J ends lost 3 bases and 4 bases respectively, with 18 bases between them. Germline lookup yields CDR1 MGHRA and CDR2 YSYEKL. This CDR3 has 17 residues. CDR3 region: CASSQGPGRRLNEKLFF. CDR3 in DNA: TGCGCCAGCAGCCAGGGTCCTGGACGGAGGCTTAATGAAAAACTGTTTTTT.

J is TRBJ2-1 and V is TRBV9, with TRBD2 identical over 9 bases. The CDR3 is 15 amino acids. Losses at the gene ends were 3 bases for V and 3 bases for J; bases not matched to a gene: 4. From germline, CDR1 is SGDLS and CDR2 YYNGEE. CDR3 sequence: CASSARLAVYNEQFF. The CDR3 DNA is TGTGCCAGCAGCGCCCGACTAGCGGTCTACAATGAGCAGTTCTTC.

V is TRBV5-1 and J is TRBJ2-5; TRBD2 aligns across 15 bases. The V gene end was trimmed by 3 bases and the J gene end by 4 bases; junction bases not matched to a gene: 7. CDR1 and CDR2 from the germline V gene are SGHRS and YFSETQ. The CDR3 extends over 17 amino acids. The CDR3 nucleotides read TGCGCCAGCAGCTCGTCGGGACTAGCGGGAGGAGGAGAGACCCAGTACTTC. Its protein product is CASSSSGLAGGGETQYF.

V is TRBV19 and J is TRBJ2-1; D may be TRBD2 (6 bases). This CDR3 comprises 15 residues. V lost 4 bases and J lost 5, with 15 bases in between. Germline lookup yields CDR1 LNHDA and CDR2 SQIVND (reference sequence). CDR3 sequence: CASSTNRDFHNEQFF. The CDR3 DNA follows: TGTGCCAGTAGTACAAACCGGGACTTTCACAATGAGCAGTTCTTC.

The genes are TRBV11-2 and TRBJ2-7; perhaps TRBD1 as D (5 bases). Germline V gene lookup returns CDR1 SGHAT and CDR2 FQNNGV. This CDR3 has 14 amino acids. Trimming cost V 2 bases and J 3 bases, with 11 bases left between them. CDR3 sequence (DNA): TGTGCCAGCAGCTTAAGAGACAGCCTCTACGAGCAGTACTTC. It translates to CASSLRDSLYEQYF.

J is TRBJ2-1 and V is TRBV9; 12 nucleotides line up with TRBD2. With V trimmed by 3 bases and J by 4 bases, 2 bases remained unmatched. This CDR3 contains 15 residues. The germline CDR1 and CDR2 sequences are SGDLS and YYNGEE. The CDR3 coding sequence is TGTGCCAGCAGCGAGACTAGCGGGGGATACAATGAGCAGTTCTTC. Protein sequence: CASSETSGGYNEQFF.

This chain uses TRBV12-5 with TRBJ2-1; 10 bases agree with TRBD1. V gave up 0 bases and J gave up 4 bases; unmatched junction bases: 12. Germline CDR1 reads LGHNT; CDR2 reads FRNRAP. CDR3 length equals 19 residues. DNA for the CDR3: TGTGCTAGTGGTTTGGTATATGGGACAGGGGTTCCTTGGTACAATGAGCAGTTCTTC. It yields the protein CASGLVYGTGVPWYNEQFF.

The chain has TRBV4-1 and TRBJ1-1, with 8 bases matching TRBD1. The junction had 8 bases not matched to a gene; V was cut back by 0 bases and J by 11 bases. This CDR3 spans 14 amino acids. Germline V gene lookup returns CDR1 MGHRA and CDR2 YSYEKL. For the CDR3, the DNA is TGCGCCAGCAGCCAAGAGCCAGGGGGCGGGCGGGCTTTCTTT. This encodes CASSQEPGGGRAFF.

This rearrangement joins TRBV4-2 to TRBJ1-4; possible D gene TRBD1, 5 bases. CDR1 is LGHNA, CDR2 YNFKEQ, per germline. The V end lost 4 bases, the J end lost 3 bases, and 15 bases lay between the germline ends. This CDR3 region has 16 residues. This chain's CDR3 is CASSPDKTAPNEKLFF. The CDR3 coding sequence is TGTGCCAGCAGCCCAGACAAGACAGCACCTAATGAAAAACTGTTTTTT.